This T cell receptor beta chain emerged from a study of cytomegalovirus exposure and HLA in healthy donors. Whole-study findings and limits: Roughly uniform depth of sequencing across donors was assumed in presence/absence analyses.

A remark on this clone: Its target is not known.

V shed 0 bases and J shed 2 bases, with 5 bases lying between them. CDR3 length: 14 amino acids. Germline V lookup: CDR1 SGHNT, CDR2 YYREEE (reference sequence). The study ran its PCR with 60 Vbeta and 13 Jbeta primers. Repertoires were generated with immunoSEQ multiplex PCR, while TCRdb's copy carries only in-frame clones and drops some. The sample lists about 59,000 clones, 65% to 80% occurring once. The J gene is TRBJ1-4, the V gene TRBV5-4; D call uncertain. This clonotype was obtained from a man aged 25 to 40 in good health and CMV-seropositive. The sample consisted of PBMCs. CDR3 loop: CASSLGGTNEKLFF. CDR3 nucleotides: TGTGCCAGCAGCTTGGGAGGTACTAATGAAAAACTGTTTTTT.